This passage covers 17 T cell receptor beta chains from one sample sequenced in a study of blood T cell repertoires in COVID-19. Libraries were prepared by immunoSEQ multiplex PCR; TCRdb keeps only in-frame clonotypes and omits some of them. The sample has under 300,000 clones; approximately 83% are singletons. Sequenced material: peripheral blood. These receptor sequences come from a man aged 25 to 40 who had recovered from COVID-19.

The V call is TRBV19, the J call TRBJ2-7; 10 nucleotides line up with TRBD1. Germline CDR1 is LNHDA and CDR2 is SQIVND (reference sequence). Trimming removed 5 bases from V and 0 bases from J; junction bases left unmatched: 4. This CDR3 spans 15 amino acids. The DNA for the CDR3 is TGTGCCAGTAGTTCCGGGACAGGGGCCTCCTACGAGCAGTACTTC. Translated: CASSSGTGASYEQYF.

This rearrangement joins TRBV18 to TRBJ2-5; D might be TRBD2 (5 bases). Between the trimmed V and J ends, which lost 3 bases and 1 base, there was a span of 9 bases. The CDR3 contains 14 residues. The germline gives CDR1 KGHSH, CDR2 LQKENI. In nucleotides, the CDR3 is TGTGCCAGCTCACCGGGGAGAATCCAAGAGACCCAGTACTTC. Translation gives CASSPGRIQETQYF.

V usage is TRBV3-1 (or the pseudogene TRBV3-2) and J usage is TRBJ2-2; weak D call: TRBD2 (5 bases). Deletions cut 3 bases from V and 3 bases from J, with 11 bases between. Looked up from germline, CDR1 is LGHDT and CDR2 is YNNKEL (reference sequence). The CDR3 runs to 15 residues. DNA of the CDR3: TGTGCCAGCAGCCATGGGCGGGCCTACACCGGGGAGCTGTTTTTT. This encodes CASSHGRAYTGELFF.

The gene calls are TRBV14 and TRBJ1-1; D is undetermined. Trimming took 4 bases from V and 1 from J, leaving 4 bases between them. The CDR3 totals 12 residues. Germline lookup yields CDR1 SGHDN and CDR2 FVKESK. CDR3 sequence (DNA): TGTGCCAGCAGCCGCGGGAACACTGAAGCTTTCTTT. It yields the protein CASSRGNTEAFF. Full variable domain (outside the CDR3, taken from reference TRBV14 and TRBJ1-1): EAGVTQFPSHSVIEKGQTVTLRCDPISGHDNLYWYRRVMGKEIKFLLHFVKESKQDESGMPNNRFLAERTGGTYSTLKVQPAELEDSGVYFCASSRGNTEAFFGQGTRLTVV.

CDR3 bases: TGTGCCAGCAGTCAGGACAGGGCGCTTTACAATGAGCAGTTCTTC. Translation: CASSQDRALYNEQFF. V is TRBV5-4 and J is TRBJ2-1, with TRBD1 matching 8 bases. V gave up 5 bases and J gave up 4 bases; unmatched junction bases: 8. CDR3 size: 15 residues. Germline CDR1 and CDR2: SGHNT and YYREEE (reference sequence). Looking up the rest from reference TRBV5-4 and TRBJ2-1 gives the full variable domain: ETGVTQSPTHLIKTRGQQVTLRCSSQSGHNTVSWYQQALGQGPQFIFQYYREEENGRGNFPPRFSGLQFPNYSSELNVNALELDDSALYLCASSQDRALYNEQFFGPGTRLTVL.

The chain uses TRBV7-2 and TRBJ1-2; no definite D call. The CDR3 consists of 15 residues. V lost 1 base, J lost 2 bases, and 11 bases lay in between. In germline, CDR1 is SGHTA, CDR2 FQGNSA. The CDR3 nucleotides are TGTGCCAGCAGCTTAGACTCTGAACGGAACTATGGCTACACCTTC. Translated: CASSLDSERNYGYTF. Full variable domain (remainder filled in from reference TRBV7-2 and TRBJ1-2): GAGVSQSPSNKVTEKGKDVELRCDPISGHTALYWYRQSLGQGLEFLIYFQGNSAPDKSGLPSDRFSAERTGGSVSTLTIQRTQQEDSAVYLCASSLDSERNYGYTFGSGTRLTVV.

V usage is TRBV18 and J usage is TRBJ1-2, with 9 bases lining up with TRBD1. V lost 3 bases to trimming and J lost 7 bases; unmatched junction nucleotides: 9. CDR1 and CDR2 from the germline V gene are KGHSH and LQKENI. This CDR3 comprises 15 residues. The CDR3 here is CASSPKGQGNAGYTF. The CDR3 DNA reads as TGTGCCAGCTCACCTAAGGGACAGGGAAATGCTGGCTACACCTTC.

This clone was observed once. V usage is TRBV27 and J usage is TRBJ1-5, with D maybe TRBD1 (5 bases). Germline V CDR1 and CDR2: MNHEY, SMNVEV (reference sequence). Trimming removed 5 bases at V and 4 bases at J, with 15 bases between. The CDR3 is 15 residues long. The CDR3 region is CASSRLGGSNQPQHF. For the CDR3, the DNA is TGTGCCAGCAGTCGACTCGGGGGTTCAAATCAGCCCCAGCATTTT.

CDR3 sequence reads: CASSLVGGSYGYTF. The CDR3 nucleotides read TGCGCCAGCAGCTTGGTTGGGGGCAGCTATGGCTACACCTTC. The V gene is TRBV5-1, the J gene TRBJ1-2; D is perhaps TRBD1 (6 bases). CDR3 length: 14 amino acids. V lost 0 bases and J 4 bases, leaving 10 bases between the germline ends. Germline V lookup: CDR1 SGHRS, CDR2 YFSETQ.

The chain employs TRBV6-6 and TRBJ1-2; no firm D call. The germline V gene has CDR1 MNHNY and CDR2 SVGAGI (reference sequence). This CDR3 is 13 amino acids long. V was cut by 5 bases and J by 6 bases, with 13 bases left in between. In nucleotides, the CDR3 is TGTGCCAGCAGTCGCGACGGGGTGCATGGCTACACCTTC. Translating gives CASSRDGVHGYTF.

V is TRBV6-2 or TRBV6-3 and J is TRBJ2-5, with TRBD2 matching over 7 bases. The CDR3 loop spans 15 amino acids. Per the germline V gene, CDR1 is MNHEY and CDR2 is SVGEGT. The J segment lost 1 base and the V segment lost 1 base, leaving 3 bases of the junction unmatched. This chain's CDR3 is CASSYFGGGQETQYF. CDR3 in DNA: TGTGCCAGCAGTTACTTTGGGGGGGGCCAAGAGACCCAGTACTTC.

In this sample, this clone turned up a few times. The chain joins TRBV6-5 to TRBJ2-2; D gene unclear. V was clipped by 0 bases and J by 6 bases, with 11 bases between them. The CDR3 sequence is 15 residues long. Looked up from germline, CDR1 is MNHEY and CDR2 is SVGAGI. CDR3 DNA: TGTGCCAGCAGTTACTCGCTGGAAGGAGCCGGGGAGCTGTTTTTT. Amino acid sequence: CASSYSLEGAGELFF.

The J gene is TRBJ2-3, the V gene TRBV5-4, with TRBD2 matching over 10 bases. The V gene end was trimmed by 4 bases and the J gene end by 9 bases; junction bases not matched to a gene: 14. The length of the CDR3 is 16 residues. The germline gives CDR1 SGHNT, CDR2 YYREEE (reference sequence). The CDR3 bases are TGTGCCAGCAGCCCCGGACTAGCGGAAGAATACAAAACGCAGTATTTT. This gives the protein CASSPGLAEEYKTQYF.

This clone was observed a handful of times. This rearrangement joins TRBV2 to TRBJ2-1; D is unresolved. Germline loops: CDR1 SNHLY, CDR2 FYNNEI. With 7 bases removed from V and 5 bases from J, the gap between germline ends came to 9 bases. The length of the CDR3 is 12 residues. The CDR3 DNA follows: TGTGCCAGCAATGACTTTAACAATGAGCAGTTCTTC. Translating it yields CASNDFNNEQFF.

This chain links TRBV4-1 with TRBJ2-5; TRBD2 aligns across 12 bases. Germline loops: CDR1 MGHRA, CDR2 YSYEKL. The CDR3 consists of 16 residues. J gave up 4 bases and V 3 bases, and 6 bases lay outside the gene matches. The CDR3 DNA reads as TGCGCCAGCAGCCATACTAGCGGGGGGCGGGGAGAGACCCAGTACTTC. Its translation is CASSHTSGGRGETQYF.

V and J are TRBV11-2 and TRBJ1-6; D perhaps matches TRBD1 (5 bases). From germline, CDR1 is SGHAT and CDR2 FQNNGV. This CDR3 spans 15 amino acids. V was shortened by 5 bases and J by 7 bases, with 15 bases between the two germline ends. CDR3 sequence (DNA): TGTGCCAGCAGCAGGGGAGGGATCTGGAATTCACCCCTCCACTTT. Encoded protein: CASSRGGIWNSPLHF.

This clone is a singleton in its sample. The rearrangement uses TRBV19 and TRBJ2-3; 11 bases agree with TRBD2. The CDR3 has 16 amino acids. After removal of 7 bases from V and 2 bases from J, the junction contained 8 bases not matched to a gene. Germline-derived CDR1 and CDR2 are LNHDA and SQIVND (reference sequence). In DNA form, the CDR3 reads TGTGCCAGTACCCCGACTAGCGGGACCCTCACAGATACGCAGTATTTT. This sequence encodes CASTPTSGTLTDTQYF. Filled out from reference TRBV19 and TRBJ2-3, the complete variable domain reads DGGITQSPKYLFRKEGQNVTLSCEQNLNHDAMYWYRQDPGQGLRLIYYSQIVNDFQKGDIAEGYSVSREKKESFPLTVTSAQKNPTAFYLCASTPTSGTLTDTQYFGPGTRLTVL.